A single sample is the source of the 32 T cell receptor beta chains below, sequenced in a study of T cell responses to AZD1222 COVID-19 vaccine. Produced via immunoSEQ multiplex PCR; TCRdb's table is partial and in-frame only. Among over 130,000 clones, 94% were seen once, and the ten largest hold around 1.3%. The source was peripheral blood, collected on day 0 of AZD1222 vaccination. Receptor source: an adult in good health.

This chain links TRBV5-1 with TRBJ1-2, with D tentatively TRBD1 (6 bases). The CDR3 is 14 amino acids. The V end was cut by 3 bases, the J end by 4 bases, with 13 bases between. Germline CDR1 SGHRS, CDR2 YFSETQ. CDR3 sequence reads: CASSWTAWGYGYTF. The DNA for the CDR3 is TGCGCCAGCAGCTGGACAGCTTGGGGCTATGGCTACACCTTC.

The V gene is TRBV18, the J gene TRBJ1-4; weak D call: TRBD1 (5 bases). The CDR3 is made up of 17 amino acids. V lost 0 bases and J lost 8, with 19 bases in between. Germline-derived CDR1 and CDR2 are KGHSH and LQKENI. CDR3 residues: CASSPPKDYPRGEKLFF. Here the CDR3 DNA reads TGTGCCAGCTCACCACCAAAAGATTATCCCCGGGGGGAAAAACTGTTTTTT.

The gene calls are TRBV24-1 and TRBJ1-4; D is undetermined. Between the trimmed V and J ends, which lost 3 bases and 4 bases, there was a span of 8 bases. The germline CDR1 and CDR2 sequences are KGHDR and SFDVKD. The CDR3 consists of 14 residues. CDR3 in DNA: TGTGCCACCAGTGATCCCGGACGTAATGAAAAACTGTTTTTT. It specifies CATSDPGRNEKLFF.

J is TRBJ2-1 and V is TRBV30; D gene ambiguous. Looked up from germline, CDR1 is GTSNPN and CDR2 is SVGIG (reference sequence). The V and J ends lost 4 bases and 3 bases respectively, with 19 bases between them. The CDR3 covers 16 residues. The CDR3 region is CAWIPKQLLIYNEQFF. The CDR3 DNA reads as TGTGCCTGGATACCCAAACAGTTACTTATCTACAATGAGCAGTTCTTC.

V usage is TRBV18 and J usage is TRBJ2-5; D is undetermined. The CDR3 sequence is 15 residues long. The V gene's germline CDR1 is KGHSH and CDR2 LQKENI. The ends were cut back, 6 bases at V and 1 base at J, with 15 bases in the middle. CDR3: CASSASLASQETQYF. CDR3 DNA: TGTGCCAGCTCGGCCTCACTCGCGTCCCAAGAGACCCAGTACTTC.

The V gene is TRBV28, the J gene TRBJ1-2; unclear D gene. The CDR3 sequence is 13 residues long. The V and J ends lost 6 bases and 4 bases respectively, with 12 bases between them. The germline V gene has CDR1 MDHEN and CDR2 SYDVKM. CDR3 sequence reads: CASSPGIGYGYTF. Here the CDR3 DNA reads TGTGCCAGCAGCCCCGGAATCGGCTATGGCTACACCTTC.

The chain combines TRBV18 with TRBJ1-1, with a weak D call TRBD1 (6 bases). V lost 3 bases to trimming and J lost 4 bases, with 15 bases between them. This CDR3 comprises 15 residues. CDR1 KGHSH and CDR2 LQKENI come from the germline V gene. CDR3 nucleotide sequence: TGTGCCAGCTCACCCGGGGGGGGCGGGAGCACTGAAGCTTTCTTT. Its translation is CASSPGGGGSTEAFF.

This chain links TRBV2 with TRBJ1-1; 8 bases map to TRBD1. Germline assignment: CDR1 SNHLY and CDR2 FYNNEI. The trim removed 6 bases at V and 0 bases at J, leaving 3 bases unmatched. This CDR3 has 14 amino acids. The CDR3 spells CASSLDRVNTEAFF. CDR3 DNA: TGTGCCAGCAGCCTGGACAGGGTGAACACTGAAGCTTTCTTT. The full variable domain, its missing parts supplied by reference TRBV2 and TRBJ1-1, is EPEVTQTPSHQVTQMGQEVILRCVPISNHLYFYWYRQILGQKVEFLVSFYNNEISEKSEIFDDQFSVERPDGSNFTLKIRSTKLEDSAMYFCASSLDRVNTEAFFGQGTRLTVV.

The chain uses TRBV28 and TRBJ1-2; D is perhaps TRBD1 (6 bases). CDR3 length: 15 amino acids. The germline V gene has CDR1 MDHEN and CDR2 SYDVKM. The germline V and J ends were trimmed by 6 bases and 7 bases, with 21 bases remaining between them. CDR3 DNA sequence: TGTGCCAGCAGGGATAGGGGGGGGAGACTTGGTGGCTACACCTTC. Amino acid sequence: CASRDRGGRLGGYTF.

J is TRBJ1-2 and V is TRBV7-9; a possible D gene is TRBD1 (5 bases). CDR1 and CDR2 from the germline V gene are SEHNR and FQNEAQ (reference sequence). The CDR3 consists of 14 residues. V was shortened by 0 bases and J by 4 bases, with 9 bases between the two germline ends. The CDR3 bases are TGTGCCAGCAGCTTAGCGGCAGGGAGCTATGGCTACACCTTC. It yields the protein CASSLAAGSYGYTF.

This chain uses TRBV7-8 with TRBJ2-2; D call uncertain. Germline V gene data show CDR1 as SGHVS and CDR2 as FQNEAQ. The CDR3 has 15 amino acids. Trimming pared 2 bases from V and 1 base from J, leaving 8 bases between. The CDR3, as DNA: TGTGCCAGCAGCTTAAGGAGAGGGAACACCGGGGAGCTGTTTTTT. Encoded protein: CASSLRRGNTGELFF.

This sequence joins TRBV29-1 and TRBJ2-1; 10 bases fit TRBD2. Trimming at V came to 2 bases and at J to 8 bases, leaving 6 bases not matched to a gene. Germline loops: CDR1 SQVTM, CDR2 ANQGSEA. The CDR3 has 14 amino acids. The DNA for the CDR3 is TGCAGCGTTGAAAGGCTAGCGGGAGTTTATGAGCAGTTCTTC. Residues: CSVERLAGVYEQFF.

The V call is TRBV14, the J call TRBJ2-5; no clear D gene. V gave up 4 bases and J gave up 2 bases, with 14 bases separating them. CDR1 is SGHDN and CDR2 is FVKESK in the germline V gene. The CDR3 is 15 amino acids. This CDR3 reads CASSPGRSLQETQYF. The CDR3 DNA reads TGTGCCAGCAGCCCAGGACGGAGCTTACAAGAGACCCAGTACTTC.

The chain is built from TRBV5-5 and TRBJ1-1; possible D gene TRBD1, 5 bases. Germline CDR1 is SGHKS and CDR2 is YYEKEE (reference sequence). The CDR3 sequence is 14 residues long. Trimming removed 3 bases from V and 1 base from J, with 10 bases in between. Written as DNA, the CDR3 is TGTGCCAGCAGCTCGACCCAGGGGAACACTGAAGCTTTCTTT. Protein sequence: CASSSTQGNTEAFF.

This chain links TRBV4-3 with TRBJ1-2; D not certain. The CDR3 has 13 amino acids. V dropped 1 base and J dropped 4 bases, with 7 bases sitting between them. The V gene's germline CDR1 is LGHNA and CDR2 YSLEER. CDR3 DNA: TGCGCCAGCAGCCAAGGGGCAGCCTATGGCTACACCTTC. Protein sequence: CASSQGAAYGYTF.

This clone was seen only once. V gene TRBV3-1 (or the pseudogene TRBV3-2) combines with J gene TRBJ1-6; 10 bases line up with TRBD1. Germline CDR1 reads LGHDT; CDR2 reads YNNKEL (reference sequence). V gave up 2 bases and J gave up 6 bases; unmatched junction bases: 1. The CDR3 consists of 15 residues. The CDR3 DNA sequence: TGTGCCAGCAGCCAAAGGGACAGGGGTAATTCACCCCTCCACTTT. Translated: CASSQRDRGNSPLHF.

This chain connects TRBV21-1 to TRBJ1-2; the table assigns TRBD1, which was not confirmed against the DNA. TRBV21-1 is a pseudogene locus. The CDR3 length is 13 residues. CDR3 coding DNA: TGTGCCAGCATAGACAGGCCTAACTATGGCTACACCTTC. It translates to CASIDRPNYGYTF.

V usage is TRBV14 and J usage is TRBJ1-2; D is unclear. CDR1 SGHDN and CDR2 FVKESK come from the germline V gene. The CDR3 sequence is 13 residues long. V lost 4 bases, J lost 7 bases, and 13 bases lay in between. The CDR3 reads CASSPRPSSGYTF. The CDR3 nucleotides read TGTGCCAGCAGCCCGAGACCCTCGAGTGGCTACACCTTC. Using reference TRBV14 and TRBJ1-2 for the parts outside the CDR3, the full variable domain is EAGVTQFPSHSVIEKGQTVTLRCDPISGHDNLYWYRRVMGKEIKFLLHFVKESKQDESGMPNNRFLAERTGGTYSTLKVQPAELEDSGVYFCASSPRPSSGYTFGSGTRLTVV.

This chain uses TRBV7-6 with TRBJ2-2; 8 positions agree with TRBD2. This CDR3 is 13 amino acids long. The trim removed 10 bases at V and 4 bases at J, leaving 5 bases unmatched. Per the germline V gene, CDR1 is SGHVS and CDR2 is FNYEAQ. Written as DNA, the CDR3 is TGTGCCACCCGGGGGGGCACCACCGGGGAGCTGTTTTTT. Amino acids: CATRGGTTGELFF. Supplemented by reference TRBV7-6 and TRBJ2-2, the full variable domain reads GAGVSQSPRYKVTKRGQDVALRCDPISGHVSLYWYRQALGQGPEFLTYFNYEAQQDKSGLPNDRFSAERPEGSISTLTIQRTEQRDSAMYRCATRGGTTGELFFGEGSRLTVL.

The CDR3 spells CASRLGLSTGELFF. The DNA of the CDR3 is TGTGCCAGTAGGTTGGGGTTGTCCACCGGGGAGCTGTTTTTT. The chain employs TRBV19 and TRBJ2-2; D gene unclear. The CDR3 consists of 14 residues. Per germline, CDR1 LNHDA and CDR2 SQIVND (reference sequence). Trimming removed 6 bases from V and 4 bases from J, with 12 bases in between.

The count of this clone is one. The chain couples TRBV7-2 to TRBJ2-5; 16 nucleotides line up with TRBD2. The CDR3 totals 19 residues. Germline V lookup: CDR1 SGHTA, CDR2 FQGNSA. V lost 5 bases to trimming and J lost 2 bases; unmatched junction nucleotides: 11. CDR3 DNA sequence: TGTGCCAGCAGCCCGCGGGGGACTAGCGGGAGGGCCAAGCAAGAGACCCAGTACTTC. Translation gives CASSPRGTSGRAKQETQYF.

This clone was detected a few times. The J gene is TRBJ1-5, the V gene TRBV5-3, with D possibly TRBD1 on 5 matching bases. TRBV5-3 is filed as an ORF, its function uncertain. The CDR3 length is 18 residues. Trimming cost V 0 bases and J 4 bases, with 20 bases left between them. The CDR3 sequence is CARSLARPSGELNQPQHF. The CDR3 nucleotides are TGTGCCAGAAGCTTGGCCCGGCCATCGGGGGAACTTAATCAGCCCCAGCATTTT.

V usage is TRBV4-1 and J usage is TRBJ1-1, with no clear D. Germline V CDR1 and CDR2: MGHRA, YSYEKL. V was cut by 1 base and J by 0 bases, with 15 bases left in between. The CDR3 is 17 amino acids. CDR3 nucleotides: TGCGCCAGCAGCCAAGGGTTTGACGATTCTATGAACACTGAAGCTTTCTTT. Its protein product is CASSQGFDDSMNTEAFF.

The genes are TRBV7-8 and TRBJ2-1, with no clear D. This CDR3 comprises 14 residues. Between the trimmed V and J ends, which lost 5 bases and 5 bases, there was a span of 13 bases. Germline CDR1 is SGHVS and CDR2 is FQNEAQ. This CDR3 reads CASSVGTNDNEQFF. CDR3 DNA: TGTGCCAGCAGCGTAGGTACTAACGACAATGAGCAGTTCTTC.

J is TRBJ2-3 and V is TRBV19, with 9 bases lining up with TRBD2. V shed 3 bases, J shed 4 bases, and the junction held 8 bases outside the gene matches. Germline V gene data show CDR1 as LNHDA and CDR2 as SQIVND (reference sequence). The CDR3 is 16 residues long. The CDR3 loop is CASSIGAGGPADTQYF. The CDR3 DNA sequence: TGTGCCAGTAGTATTGGTGCGGGGGGGCCAGCAGATACGCAGTATTTT.

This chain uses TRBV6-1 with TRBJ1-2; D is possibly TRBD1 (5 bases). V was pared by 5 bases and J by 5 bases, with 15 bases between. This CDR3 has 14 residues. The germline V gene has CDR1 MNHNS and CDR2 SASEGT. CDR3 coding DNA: TGTGCCAGCAGTTTAAGACAGTCGAGTTATGGCTACACCTTC. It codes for CASSLRQSSYGYTF.

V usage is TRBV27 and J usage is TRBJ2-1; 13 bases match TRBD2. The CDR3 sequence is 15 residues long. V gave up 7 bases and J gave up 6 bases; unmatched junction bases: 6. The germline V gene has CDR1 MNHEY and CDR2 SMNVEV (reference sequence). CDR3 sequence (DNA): TGTGCCAGCAATCAACTAGCGGGAGGGATCAATGAGCAGTTCTTC. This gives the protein CASNQLAGGINEQFF.

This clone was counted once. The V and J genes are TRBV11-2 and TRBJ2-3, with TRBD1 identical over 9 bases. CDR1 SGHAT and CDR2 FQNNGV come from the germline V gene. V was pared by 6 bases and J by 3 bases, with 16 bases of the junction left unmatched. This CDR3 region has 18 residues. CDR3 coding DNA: TGTGCCAGCAGGGCGGGGGTCGCTAGGACAGGGGTAACAGATACGCAGTATTTT. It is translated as CASRAGVARTGVTDTQYF.

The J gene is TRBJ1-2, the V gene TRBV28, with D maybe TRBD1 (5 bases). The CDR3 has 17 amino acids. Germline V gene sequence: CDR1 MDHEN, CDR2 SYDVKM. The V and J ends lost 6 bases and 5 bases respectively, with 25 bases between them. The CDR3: CASSSFRFREMNYGYTF. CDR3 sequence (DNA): TGTGCCAGCAGCAGTTTCCGATTCAGGGAAATGAATTATGGCTACACCTTC.

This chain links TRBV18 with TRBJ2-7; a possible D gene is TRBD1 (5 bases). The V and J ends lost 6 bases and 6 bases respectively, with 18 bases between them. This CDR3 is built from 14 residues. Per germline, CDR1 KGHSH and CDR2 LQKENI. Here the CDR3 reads CASSHTQGSGEQYV. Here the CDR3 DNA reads TGTGCCAGCTCTCACACCCAGGGTTCGGGCGAGCAGTACGTC.

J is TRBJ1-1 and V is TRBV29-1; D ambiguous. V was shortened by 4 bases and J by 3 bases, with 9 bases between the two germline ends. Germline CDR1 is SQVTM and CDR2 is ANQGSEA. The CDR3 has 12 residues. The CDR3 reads CSVALVYTEAFF. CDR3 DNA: TGCAGCGTTGCCCTCGTGTACACTGAAGCTTTCTTT.

The CDR3 reads CASSLDDLYEQYV. CDR3 DNA: TGTGCCAGCAGCTTAGACGACCTCTACGAGCAGTACGTC. The J gene is TRBJ2-7, the V gene TRBV11-2; D gene uncertain. This CDR3 region has 13 residues. Trimming removed 0 bases from V and 3 bases from J, with 6 bases in between. CDR1 is SGHAT, CDR2 FQNNGV, per germline.